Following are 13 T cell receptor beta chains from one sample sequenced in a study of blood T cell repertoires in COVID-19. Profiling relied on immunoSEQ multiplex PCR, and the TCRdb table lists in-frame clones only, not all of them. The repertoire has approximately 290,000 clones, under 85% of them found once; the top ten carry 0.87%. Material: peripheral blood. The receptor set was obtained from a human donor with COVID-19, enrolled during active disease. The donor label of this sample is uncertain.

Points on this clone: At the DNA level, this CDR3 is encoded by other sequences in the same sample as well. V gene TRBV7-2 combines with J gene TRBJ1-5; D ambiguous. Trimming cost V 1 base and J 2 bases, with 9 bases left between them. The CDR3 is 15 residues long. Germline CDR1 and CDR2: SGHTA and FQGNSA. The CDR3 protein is CASSLDTGGNQPQHF. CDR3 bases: TGTGCCAGCAGCTTAGATACGGGAGGCAATCAGCCCCAGCATTTT.

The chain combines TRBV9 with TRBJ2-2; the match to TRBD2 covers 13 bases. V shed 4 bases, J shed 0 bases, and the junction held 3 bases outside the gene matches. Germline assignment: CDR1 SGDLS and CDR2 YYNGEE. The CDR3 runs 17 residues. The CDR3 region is CASSQTSGRANTGELFF. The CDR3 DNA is TGTGCCAGCAGCCAAACTAGCGGGAGGGCGAACACCGGGGAGCTGTTTTTT.

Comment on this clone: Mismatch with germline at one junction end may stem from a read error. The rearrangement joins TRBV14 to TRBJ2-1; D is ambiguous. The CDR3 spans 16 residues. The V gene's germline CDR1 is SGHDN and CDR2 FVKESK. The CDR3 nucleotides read TGTGCCAGCAGCCAAGCGTACAGCCTCTCCCACAATGAGCAGTTCTTC. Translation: CASSQAYSLSHNEQFF.

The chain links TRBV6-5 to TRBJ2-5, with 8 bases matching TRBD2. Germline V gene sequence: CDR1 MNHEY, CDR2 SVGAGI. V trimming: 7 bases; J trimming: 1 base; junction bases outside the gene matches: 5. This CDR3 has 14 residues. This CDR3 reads CASTPGRAQETQYF. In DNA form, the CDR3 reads TGTGCCAGCACCCCCGGGAGGGCCCAAGAGACCCAGTACTTC.

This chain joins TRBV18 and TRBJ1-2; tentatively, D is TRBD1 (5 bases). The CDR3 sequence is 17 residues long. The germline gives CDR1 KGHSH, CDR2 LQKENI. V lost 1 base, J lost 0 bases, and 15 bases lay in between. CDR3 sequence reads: CASSPRQGTLANYGYTF. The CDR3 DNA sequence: TGTGCCAGCTCACCACGGCAGGGAACATTAGCTAACTATGGCTACACCTTC.

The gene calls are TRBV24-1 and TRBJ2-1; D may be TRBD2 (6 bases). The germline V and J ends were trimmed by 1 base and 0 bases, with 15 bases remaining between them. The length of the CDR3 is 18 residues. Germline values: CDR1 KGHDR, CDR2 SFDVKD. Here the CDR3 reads CATSDFPLRLVSYNEQFF. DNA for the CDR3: TGTGCCACCAGTGATTTCCCCCTGAGACTAGTCTCCTACAATGAGCAGTTCTTC.

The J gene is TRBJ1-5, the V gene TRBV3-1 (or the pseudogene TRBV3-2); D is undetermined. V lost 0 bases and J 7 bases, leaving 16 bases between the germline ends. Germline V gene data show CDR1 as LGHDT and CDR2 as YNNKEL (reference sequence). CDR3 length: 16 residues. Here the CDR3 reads CASSQDGLSGVQPQHF. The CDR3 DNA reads TGTGCCAGCAGCCAAGATGGACTGTCAGGCGTCCAGCCCCAGCATTTT.

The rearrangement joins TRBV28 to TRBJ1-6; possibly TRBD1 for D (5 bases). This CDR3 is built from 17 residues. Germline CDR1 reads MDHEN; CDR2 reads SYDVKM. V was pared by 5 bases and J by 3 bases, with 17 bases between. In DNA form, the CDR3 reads TGTGCCAGCAGTGAAAATACAGGCCGGTTCTATAATTCACCCCTCCACTTT. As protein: CASSENTGRFYNSPLHF.

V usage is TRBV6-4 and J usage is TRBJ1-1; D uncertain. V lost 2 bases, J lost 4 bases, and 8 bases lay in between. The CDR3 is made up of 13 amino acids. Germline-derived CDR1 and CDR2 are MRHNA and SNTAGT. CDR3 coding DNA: TGTGCCAGCAGTGACCGCCCCGGCACTGAAGCTTTCTTT. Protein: CASSDRPGTEAFF.

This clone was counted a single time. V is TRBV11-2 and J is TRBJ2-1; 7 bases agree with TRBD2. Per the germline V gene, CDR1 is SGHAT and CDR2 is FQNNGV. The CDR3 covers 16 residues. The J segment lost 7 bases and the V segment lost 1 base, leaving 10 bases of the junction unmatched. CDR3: CASSLGPDWRGNEQFF. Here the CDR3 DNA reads TGTGCCAGCAGCTTAGGCCCTGATTGGCGGGGGAATGAGCAGTTCTTC.

This CDR3 reads CASGAGDYGYTF. The CDR3 coding sequence is TGTGCCAGCGGAGCAGGGGACTATGGCTACACCTTC. V usage is TRBV6-6 and J usage is TRBJ1-2; the D gene is possibly TRBD1 (6 bases). The CDR3 has 12 amino acids. Trimming took off 8 bases at V and 3 bases at J, with 10 bases between the two ends. Germline V gene lookup returns CDR1 MNHNY and CDR2 SVGAGI (reference sequence).

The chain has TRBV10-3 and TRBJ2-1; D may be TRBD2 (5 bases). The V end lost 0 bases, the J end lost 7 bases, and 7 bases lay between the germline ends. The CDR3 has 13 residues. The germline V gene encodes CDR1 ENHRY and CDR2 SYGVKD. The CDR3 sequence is CAISESGGNEQFF. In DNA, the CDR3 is TGTGCCATCAGTGAGTCAGGAGGAAATGAGCAGTTCTTC.

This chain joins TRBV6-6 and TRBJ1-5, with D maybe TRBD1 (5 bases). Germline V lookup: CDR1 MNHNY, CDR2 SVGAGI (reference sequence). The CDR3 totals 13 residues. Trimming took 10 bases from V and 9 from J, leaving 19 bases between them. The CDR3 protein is CATTSDTLRPQHF. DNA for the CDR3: TGTGCCACAACATCGGACACGTTAAGGCCCCAGCATTTT.